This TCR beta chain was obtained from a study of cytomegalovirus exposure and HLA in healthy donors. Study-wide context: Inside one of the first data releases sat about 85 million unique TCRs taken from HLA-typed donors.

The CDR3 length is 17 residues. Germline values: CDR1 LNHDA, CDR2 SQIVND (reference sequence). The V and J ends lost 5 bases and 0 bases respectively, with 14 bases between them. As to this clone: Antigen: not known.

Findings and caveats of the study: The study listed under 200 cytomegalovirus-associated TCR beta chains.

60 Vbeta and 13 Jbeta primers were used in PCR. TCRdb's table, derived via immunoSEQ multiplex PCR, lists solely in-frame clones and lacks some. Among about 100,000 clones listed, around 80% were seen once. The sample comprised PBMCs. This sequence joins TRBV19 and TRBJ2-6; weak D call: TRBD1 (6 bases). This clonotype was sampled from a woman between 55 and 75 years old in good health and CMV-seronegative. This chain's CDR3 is CASSWARGYSGANVLTF. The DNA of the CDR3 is TGTGCCAGTAGTTGGGCCAGGGGTTACTCTGGGGCCAACGTCCTGACTTTC.